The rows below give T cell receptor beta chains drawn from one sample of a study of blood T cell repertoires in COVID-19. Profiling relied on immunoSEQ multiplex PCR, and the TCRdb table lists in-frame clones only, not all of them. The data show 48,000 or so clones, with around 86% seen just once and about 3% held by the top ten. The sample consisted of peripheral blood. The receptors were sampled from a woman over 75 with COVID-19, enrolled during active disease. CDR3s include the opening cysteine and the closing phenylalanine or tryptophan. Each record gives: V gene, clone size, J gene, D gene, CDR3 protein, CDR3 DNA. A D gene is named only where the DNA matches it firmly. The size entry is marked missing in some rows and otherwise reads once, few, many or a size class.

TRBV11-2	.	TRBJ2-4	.	CASSSQGYIQYF	TGTGCCAGCAGCTCACAGGGTTACATTCAGTACTTC
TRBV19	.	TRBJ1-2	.	CASSIGAQVVGYTF	TGTGCCAGTAGTATAGGGGCGCAGGTTGTTGGCTACACCTTC
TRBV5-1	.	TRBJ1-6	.	CASRGEGGARNSPLHF	TGCGCCAGCAGGGGTGAGGGAGGCGCGAGGAATTCACCCCTCCACTTT
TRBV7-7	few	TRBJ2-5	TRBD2	CASSYLAAFTETQYF	TGTGCTAGCAGCTACCTAGCGGCCTTTACAGAGACCCAGTACTTC
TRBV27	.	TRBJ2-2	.	CASSFSTFTNTGELFF	TGTGCCAGCAGTTTCTCGACATTTACGAACACCGGGGAGCTGTTTTTT
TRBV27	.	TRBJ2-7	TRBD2	CASSGRGGGLYEQYF	TGTGCCAGCAGCGGCCGGGGCGGGGGACTCTACGAGCAGTACTTC
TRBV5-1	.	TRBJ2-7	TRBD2	CASSLGGLATLYEQYF	TGCGCCAGCAGCTTGGGGGGACTAGCGACTCTCTACGAGCAGTACTTC
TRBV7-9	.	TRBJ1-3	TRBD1	CASSNGQARNTIYF	TGTGCCAGCAGCAACGGACAGGCGCGAAACACCATATATTTT
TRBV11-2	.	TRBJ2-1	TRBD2	CASSLRLAGANEQFF	TGTGCCAGCAGCTTAAGGCTAGCGGGAGCCAATGAGCAGTTCTTC
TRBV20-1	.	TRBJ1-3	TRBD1	CSASKGQGSGNTIYF	TGCAGTGCTAGTAAGGGACAGGGGTCTGGAAACACCATATATTTT
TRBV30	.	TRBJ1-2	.	CAWSVGRVSGYTF	TGTGCCTGGAGTGTGGGCAGGGTGAGTGGCTACACCTTC
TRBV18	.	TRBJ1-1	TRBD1	CASSTRTGKSRTEAFF	TGTGCCAGCTCAACCCGGACAGGGAAGTCTCGCACTGAAGCTTTCTTT
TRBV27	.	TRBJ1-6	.	CASRDQPGSPLHF	TGTGCCAGCAGAGACCAGCCAGGATCACCCCTCCACTTT
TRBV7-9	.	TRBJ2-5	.	CASSLDPRTVQETQYF	TGTGCCAGCAGCTTAGATCCGCGGACAGTCCAAGAGACCCAGTACTTC
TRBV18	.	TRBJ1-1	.	CASSPGRGRNTEAFF	TGTGCCAGCTCACCTGGCAGGGGCCGGAACACTGAAGCTTTCTTT
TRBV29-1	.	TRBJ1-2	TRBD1	CSVDSRGLNYGYTF	TGCAGCGTTGACTCCAGGGGGCTTAACTATGGCTACACCTTC
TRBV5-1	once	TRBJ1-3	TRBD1	CASREPGQPNSGNTIYF	TGCGCCAGCAGGGAGCCGGGACAGCCCAACTCTGGAAACACCATATATTTT
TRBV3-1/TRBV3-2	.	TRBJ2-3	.	CASSPRASTDTQYF	TGTGCCAGCAGCCCCCGAGCTAGCACAGATACGCAGTATTTT
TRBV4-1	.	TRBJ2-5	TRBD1	CASSLSETGDVETQYF	TGCGCCAGCAGCCTGTCCGAGACAGGGGATGTGGAGACCCAGTACTTC
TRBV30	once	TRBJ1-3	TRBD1	CAWSVTPRDRRAGNTIYF	TGTGCCTGGAGTGTAACCCCACGGGACAGGCGCGCTGGAAACACCATATATTTT
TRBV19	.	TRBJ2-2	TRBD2	CAGQAGGTTGELFF	TGTGCCGGGCAGGCGGGAGGGACCACCGGGGAGCTGTTTTTT
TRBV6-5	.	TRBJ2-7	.	CASSYSQGSYEQYF	TGTGCCAGCAGTTACTCGCAGGGATCCTACGAGCAGTACTTC
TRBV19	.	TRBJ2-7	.	CASSIIRTGSGEQYF	TGTGCCAGTAGTATTATCCGGACAGGAAGCGGGGAGCAGTACTTC
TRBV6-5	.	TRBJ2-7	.	CASKTVLREQYF	TGTGCCAGCAAGACGGTGCTGAGGGAGCAGTACTTC
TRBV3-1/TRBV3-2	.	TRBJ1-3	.	CASSPRVTGNTIYF	TGTGCCAGCAGCCCCCGGGTAACCGGAAACACCATATATTTT
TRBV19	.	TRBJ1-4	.	CASRLTGASNEKLFF	TGTGCCAGTAGACTGACAGGCGCGAGTAATGAAAAACTGTTTTTT
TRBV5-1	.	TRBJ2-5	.	CASSFPEGVSLETQYF	TGCGCCAGCAGCTTTCCAGAGGGCGTTAGTTTAGAGACCCAGTACTTC
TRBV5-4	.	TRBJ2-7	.	CASSLRASGTYEQYF	TGTGCCAGCAGCTTGAGGGCGAGCGGAACCTACGAGCAGTACTTC
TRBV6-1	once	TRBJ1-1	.	CASSERGASGLGTEAFF	TGTGCCAGCAGTGAACGGGGGGCCTCGGGTTTGGGGACTGAAGCTTTCTTT
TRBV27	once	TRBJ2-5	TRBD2	CASRSIAGVQETQYF	TGTGCCAGCAGGTCTATAGCGGGAGTACAAGAGACCCAGTACTTC
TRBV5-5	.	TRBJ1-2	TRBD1	CASSPPGTDYGYTF	TGTGCCAGCAGCCCGCCCGGGACAGACTATGGCTACACCTTC
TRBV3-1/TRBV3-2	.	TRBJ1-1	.	CASRLNDRLPNTEAFF	TGTGCCAGCAGACTTAATGACAGGTTACCGAACACTGAAGCTTTCTTT
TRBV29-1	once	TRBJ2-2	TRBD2	CSAQTGAGGTSGSRAGELFF	TGCAGCGCCCAAACAGGCGCAGGAGGGACTAGCGGGAGTAGGGCCGGGGAGCTGTTTTTT
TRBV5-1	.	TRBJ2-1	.	CASSLSRNNEQFF	TGCGCCAGCAGCTTGTCCAGGAACAATGAGCAGTTCTTC
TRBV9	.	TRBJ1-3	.	CASSRQGRSGNTIYF	TGTGCCAGCAGTCGCCAGGGAAGATCTGGAAACACCATATATTTT